The 17 T cell receptor beta chains presented below share a single source sample, sequenced in a study of shared clonotypes between healthy human individuals. The assay was immunoSEQ multiplex PCR, and TCRdb's table has in-frame clones only and misses some. The data show some 630,000 clones, 95% to 96% seen once. Only CD45RO-negative cells positively selected for CCR7 counted as naive CD8 cells, so terminally differentiated effector memory CD45RA+ cells were excluded. The sample consisted of naive CD8+ T cells sorted from blood. These receptors were collected from a woman between 25 and 40 years old in good health.

A word on this clone: The junction shows a germline mismatch at one end, possibly a read error. In DNA, the CDR3 is TGTGCCAGCAGTGCCGCCCCCGGCCAGCTCCAGCATTTT. This codes for CASSAAPGQLQHF. The chain combines TRBV25-1 with TRBJ1-5; D ambiguous. In germline, CDR1 is MGHDK, CDR2 SYGVNS. The CDR3 is 13 residues long.

The rearrangement uses TRBV7-9 and TRBJ2-1; TRBD1 or TRBD2 may be the D gene (5 bases each). The germline V and J ends were trimmed by 5 bases and 11 bases, with 19 bases remaining between them. The CDR3 length is 14 residues. CDR1 and CDR2 from the germline V gene are SEHNR and FQNEAQ (reference sequence). The CDR3 here is CASSTSGGGLQQFF. CDR3 nucleotide sequence: TGTGCCAGCAGCACCTCAGGTGGGGGATTGCAGCAGTTCTTC. The full variable domain, its missing parts supplied by reference TRBV7-9 and TRBJ2-1, is DTGVSQNPRHKITKRGQNVTFRCDPISEHNRLYWYRQTLGQGPEFLTYFQNEAQLEKSRLLSDRFSAERPKGSFSTLEIQRTEQGDSAMYLCASSTSGGGLQQFFGPGTRLTVL.

This clone was seen once. The rearrangement uses TRBV29-1 and TRBJ2-7; TRBD2 is a possible D gene (6 bases). The CDR3 has 11 amino acids. The V gene lost 4 bases and the J gene lost 4 bases, with 8 bases spanning the gap. Per the germline V gene, CDR1 is SQVTM and CDR2 is ANQGSEA. DNA for the CDR3: TGCAGCGTTGCGGGGGAATACGAGCAGTACTTC. It codes for CSVAGEYEQYF.

V usage is TRBV6-5 and J usage is TRBJ1-5; unclear D gene. CDR3 length: 15 residues. The germline V gene has CDR1 MNHEY and CDR2 SVGAGI. With 0 bases removed from V and 8 bases from J, the gap between germline ends came to 14 bases. The CDR3 DNA follows: TGTGCCAGCAGTTACTCGAGACCGGTTAAGGAGCCCCAGCATTTT. Its protein is CASSYSRPVKEPQHF.

This clone was seen a single time. The rearrangement joins TRBV5-6 to TRBJ2-5, with a weak D call TRBD1 (5 bases). The J call may be wrong; the DNA end is better matched by TRBJ2-7. The CDR3 runs to 13 residues. Germline CDR1 reads SGHDT; CDR2 reads YYEEEE. CDR3 nucleotides: TGTGCCAGCAGCTTGACCAGGGTAGGCGAGCAGTACTTC. Residues: CASSLTRVGEQYF.

This clone has just one count. This chain uses TRBV6-5 with TRBJ2-7; D tentatively fits TRBD1 or TRBD2 (5 bases each). Germline V gene lookup returns CDR1 MNHEY and CDR2 SVGAGI. Between the trimmed V and J ends, which lost 0 bases and 3 bases, there was a span of 15 bases. This CDR3 contains 16 residues. Written as DNA, the CDR3 is TGTGCCAGCAGTTACTCTACTGGGACGAATTACTACGAGCAGTACTTC. Protein: CASSYSTGTNYYEQYF.

The chain joins TRBV27 to TRBJ1-6; weak D call: TRBD1 (5 bases). Trimming removed 6 bases from V and 9 bases from J, with 21 bases in between. The CDR3 has 16 residues. Per the germline V gene, CDR1 is MNHEY and CDR2 is SMNVEV (reference sequence). As DNA, the CDR3 is TGTGCCAGCAGACTCGACAGTCTCGCGGCCTTTTCACCCCTCCACTTT. It yields the protein CASRLDSLAAFSPLHF.

The chain carries TRBV11-2 and TRBJ2-7, with D possibly matching TRBD2 (6 bases). Between the trimmed V and J ends, which lost 3 bases and 6 bases, there was a span of 24 bases. CDR3 length: 17 residues. Germline V lookup: CDR1 SGHAT, CDR2 FQNNGV. The CDR3 DNA sequence: TGTGCCAGCAGCTTTTATCGGAAAGCGGGCCTAAGGGGCGAGCAGTACTTC. It is translated as CASSFYRKAGLRGEQYF.

The J gene is TRBJ1-1, the V gene TRBV27; 9 nucleotides line up with TRBD1. This CDR3 contains 14 residues. J gave up 7 bases and V 6 bases, and 9 bases lay outside the gene matches. Germline CDR1 reads MNHEY; CDR2 reads SMNVEV (reference sequence). The CDR3 nucleotides read TGTGCCAGCAGGGACAGGGGTTTTATCGATGAAGCTTTCTTT. Its protein is CASRDRGFIDEAFF.

V and J are TRBV10-3 and TRBJ1-4; maybe TRBD1 (5 bases). CDR1 is ENHRY and CDR2 is SYGVKD in the germline V gene. V was clipped by 0 bases and J by 5 bases, with 10 bases between them. The CDR3 sequence is 15 residues long. CDR3 region: CAISESGGGNEKLFF. The CDR3 DNA follows: TGTGCCATCAGTGAGTCTGGGGGAGGAAATGAAAAACTGTTTTTT.

This chain uses TRBV15 with TRBJ1-5; the match to TRBD1 covers 7 bases. The CDR3 extends over 15 amino acids. In germline, CDR1 is LNHNV, CDR2 YYDKDF (reference sequence). J was trimmed by 4 bases and V by 8 bases; bases with no gene match: 11. In DNA form, the CDR3 reads TGTGCCACCGCTGGAGGGTTGACAGGGAATCAGCCCCAGCATTTT. This encodes CATAGGLTGNQPQHF.

The chain joins TRBV7-9 to TRBJ1-2; D remains unclear. V was cut by 5 bases and J by 6 bases, with 4 bases left in between. The CDR3 has 10 amino acids. The germline gives CDR1 SEHNR, CDR2 FQNEAQ (reference sequence). The CDR3 DNA reads as TGTGCCAGCAGCCGTGATGGCTACACCTTC. Protein product: CASSRDGYTF. The full variable domain, with the rest looked up from reference TRBV7-9 and TRBJ1-2, is DTGVSQNPRHKITKRGQNVTFRCDPISEHNRLYWYRQTLGQGPEFLTYFQNEAQLEKSRLLSDRFSAERPKGSFSTLEIQRTEQGDSAMYLCASSRDGYTFGSGTRLTVV.

DNA for the CDR3: TGTGCCAGTAGAGTCAGGACAAGTCCAGGTTACGAGCAGTACTTC. Protein product: CASRVRTSPGYEQYF. J is TRBJ2-5 and V is TRBV19; maybe TRBD1 (5 bases). The end of the DNA aligns better with TRBJ2-7, so the J call may be wrong. This CDR3 comprises 15 residues. Germline V gene lookup returns CDR1 LNHDA and CDR2 SQIVND (reference sequence).

This rearrangement joins TRBV6-6 to TRBJ2-1; 7 positions agree with TRBD2. Looked up from germline, CDR1 is MNHNY and CDR2 is SVGAGI (reference sequence). V gave up 6 bases and J gave up 7 bases; unmatched junction bases: 12. CDR3 length: 15 amino acids. For the CDR3, the DNA is TGTGCCAGCAGCCCGATGGCGGGAGTATATAATGAGCAGTTCTTC. Translation: CASSPMAGVYNEQFF.

The V gene is TRBV4-1, the J gene TRBJ2-7; 9 positions agree with TRBD1. Per germline, CDR1 MGHRA and CDR2 YSYEKL. This CDR3 comprises 15 residues. The trim removed 1 base at V and 2 bases at J, leaving 3 bases unmatched. CDR3 nucleotide sequence: TGCGCCAGCAGCCAAGGGACAGGGGCTACCTACGAGCAGTACTTC. Its protein product is CASSQGTGATYEQYF.

V is TRBV5-4 and J is TRBJ2-1; 9 nucleotides agree with TRBD2. The CDR3 covers 14 residues. The germline gives CDR1 SGHNT, CDR2 YYREEE (reference sequence). V lost 2 bases to trimming and J lost 9 bases; unmatched junction nucleotides: 6. The CDR3 spells CASSLAGGVPEQFF. In DNA, the CDR3 is TGTGCCAGCAGCTTAGCGGGAGGCGTTCCTGAGCAGTTCTTC. Variable domain in full (rest from reference TRBV5-4 and TRBJ2-1): ETGVTQSPTHLIKTRGQQVTLRCSSQSGHNTVSWYQQALGQGPQFIFQYYREEENGRGNFPPRFSGLQFPNYSSELNVNALELDDSALYLCASSLAGGVPEQFFGPGTRLTVL.

This clone appeared a single time. V usage is TRBV19 and J usage is TRBJ1-4; D gene unclear. Germline V gene sequence: CDR1 LNHDA, CDR2 SQIVND (reference sequence). V was trimmed by 7 bases and J by 6 bases, leaving 24 bases between them. The CDR3 runs 17 residues. Here the CDR3 DNA reads TGTGCCAGTACCTCATCGGGAGAAGGGCTCAGTGATGAAAAACTGTTTTTT. It is translated as CASTSSGEGLSDEKLFF.